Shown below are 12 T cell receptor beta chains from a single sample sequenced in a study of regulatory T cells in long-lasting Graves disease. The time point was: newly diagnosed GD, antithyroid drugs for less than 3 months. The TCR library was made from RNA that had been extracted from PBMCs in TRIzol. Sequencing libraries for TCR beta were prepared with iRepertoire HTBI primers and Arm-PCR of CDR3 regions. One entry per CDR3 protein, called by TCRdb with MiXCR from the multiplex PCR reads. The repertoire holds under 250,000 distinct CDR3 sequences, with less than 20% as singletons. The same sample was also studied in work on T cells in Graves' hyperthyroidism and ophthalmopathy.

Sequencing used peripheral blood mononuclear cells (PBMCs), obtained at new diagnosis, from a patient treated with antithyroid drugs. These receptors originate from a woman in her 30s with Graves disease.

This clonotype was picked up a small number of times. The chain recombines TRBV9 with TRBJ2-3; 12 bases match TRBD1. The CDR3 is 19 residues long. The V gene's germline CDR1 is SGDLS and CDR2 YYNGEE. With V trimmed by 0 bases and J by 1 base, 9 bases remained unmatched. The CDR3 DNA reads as TGTGCCAGCAGCGTAGACGCCGGGGGGACAGGGGGCCGCACAGATACGCAGTATTTT. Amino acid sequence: CASSVDAGGTGGRTDTQYF.

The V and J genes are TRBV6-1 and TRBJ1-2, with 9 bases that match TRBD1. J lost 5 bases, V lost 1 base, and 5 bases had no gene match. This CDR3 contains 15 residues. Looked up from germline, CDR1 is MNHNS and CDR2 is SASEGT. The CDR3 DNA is TGTGCCAGCAGTGAAGGACAGGGGGTTTGGTATGGCTACACCTTC. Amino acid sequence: CASSEGQGVWYGYTF.

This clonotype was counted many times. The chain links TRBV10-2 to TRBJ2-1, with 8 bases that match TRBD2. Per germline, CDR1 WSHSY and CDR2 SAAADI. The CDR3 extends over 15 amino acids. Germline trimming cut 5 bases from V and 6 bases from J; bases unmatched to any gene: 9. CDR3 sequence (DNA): TGCGCCAGCAGTTCGAACGGGGGGGTAGGCAATGAGCAGTTCTTC. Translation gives CASSSNGGVGNEQFF.

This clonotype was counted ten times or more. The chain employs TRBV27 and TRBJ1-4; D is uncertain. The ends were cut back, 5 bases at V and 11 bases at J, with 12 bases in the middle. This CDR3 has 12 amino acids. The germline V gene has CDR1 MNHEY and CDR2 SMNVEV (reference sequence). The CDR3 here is CASSKSGQKLFF. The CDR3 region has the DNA TGTGCCAGCAGTAAATCGGGTCAGAAACTGTTTTTT.

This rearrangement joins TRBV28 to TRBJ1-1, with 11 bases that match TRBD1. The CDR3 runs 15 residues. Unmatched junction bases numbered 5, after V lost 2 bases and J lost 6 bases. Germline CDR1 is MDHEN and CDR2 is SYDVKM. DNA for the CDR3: TGTGCCAGCAGTTTACTGGGACAGGGGGTGGCTGAAGCTTTCTTT. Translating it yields CASSLLGQGVAEAFF.

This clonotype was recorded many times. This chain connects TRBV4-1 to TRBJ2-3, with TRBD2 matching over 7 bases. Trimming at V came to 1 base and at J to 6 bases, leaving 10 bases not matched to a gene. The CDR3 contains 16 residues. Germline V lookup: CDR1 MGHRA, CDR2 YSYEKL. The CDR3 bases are TGCGCCAGCAGCCAAGGTGGAGGGAGGGCCCGGGATACGCAGTATTTT. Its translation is CASSQGGGRARDTQYF.

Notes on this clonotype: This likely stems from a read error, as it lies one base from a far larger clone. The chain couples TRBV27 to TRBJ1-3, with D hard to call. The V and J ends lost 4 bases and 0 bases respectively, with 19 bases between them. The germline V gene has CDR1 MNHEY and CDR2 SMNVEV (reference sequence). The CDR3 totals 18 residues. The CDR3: CASSSGWEPQSSGNTIYF. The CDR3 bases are TGTGCCAGCAGTTCGGGATGGGAACCCCAGAGCTCTGGAAACACCATATATTTT.

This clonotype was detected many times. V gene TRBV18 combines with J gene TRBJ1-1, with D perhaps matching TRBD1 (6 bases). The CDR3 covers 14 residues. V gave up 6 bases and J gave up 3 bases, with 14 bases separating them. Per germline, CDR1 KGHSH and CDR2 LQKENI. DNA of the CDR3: TGTGCCAGCTCGGCCGGACAGCTACACACTGAAGCTTTCTTT. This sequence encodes CASSAGQLHTEAFF.

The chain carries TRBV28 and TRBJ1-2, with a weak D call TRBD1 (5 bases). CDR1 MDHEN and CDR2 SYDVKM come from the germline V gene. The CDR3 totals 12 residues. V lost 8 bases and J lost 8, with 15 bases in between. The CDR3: CASGTGPKGYTF. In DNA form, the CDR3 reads TGTGCCAGCGGCACAGGCCCGAAGGGCTACACCTTC.

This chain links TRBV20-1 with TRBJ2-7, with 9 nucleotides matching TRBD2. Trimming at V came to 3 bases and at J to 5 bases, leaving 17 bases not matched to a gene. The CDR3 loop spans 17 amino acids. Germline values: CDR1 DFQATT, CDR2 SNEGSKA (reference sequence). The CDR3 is CSASIQEAGGPENEQYF. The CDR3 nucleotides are TGCAGTGCTAGTATACAGGAGGCGGGAGGGCCTGAGAACGAGCAGTACTTC.

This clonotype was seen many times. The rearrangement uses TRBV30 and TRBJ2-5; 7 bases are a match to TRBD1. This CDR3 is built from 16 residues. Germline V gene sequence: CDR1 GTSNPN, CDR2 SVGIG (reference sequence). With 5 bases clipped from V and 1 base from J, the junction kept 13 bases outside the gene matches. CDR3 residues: CAWYGRAGGSQETQYF. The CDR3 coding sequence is TGTGCCTGGTACGGCCGGGCAGGGGGTTCCCAAGAGACCCAGTACTTC. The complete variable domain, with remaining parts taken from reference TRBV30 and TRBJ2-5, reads SQTIHQWPATLVQPVGSPLSLECTVEGTSNPNLYWYRQAAGRGLQLLFYSVGIGQISSEVPQNLSASRPQDRQFILSSKKLLLSDSGFYLCAWYGRAGGSQETQYFGPGTRLLVL.

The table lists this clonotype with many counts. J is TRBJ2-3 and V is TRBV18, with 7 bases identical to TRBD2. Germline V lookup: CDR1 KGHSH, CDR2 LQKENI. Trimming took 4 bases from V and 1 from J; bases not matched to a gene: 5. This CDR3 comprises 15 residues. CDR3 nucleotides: TGTGCCAGCTCACGACGGGGGGAAGGCACAGATACGCAGTATTTT. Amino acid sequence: CASSRRGEGTDTQYF.